One T cell receptor beta chain is described in this entry. This entry is derived from a study of blood T cell repertoires in COVID-19. Clones were read by immunoSEQ multiplex PCR, and TCRdb kept only the in-frame ones, dropping some. The data hold about 120,000 clones, with roughly 89% observed a single time. V was clipped by 5 bases and J by 10 bases, with 23 bases between them. Germline V gene lookup returns CDR1 SGHVS and CDR2 FQNEAQ. This CDR3 region has 15 residues. This TCR was recovered from a woman aged 55-75 years with COVID-19, enrolled during active disease. The chain carries TRBV7-8 and TRBJ1-1; perhaps TRBD1 as D (6 bases). Sequenced: peripheral blood. CDR3: CASSRNDFDRSVAFF. The DNA of the CDR3 is TGTGCCAGCAGCCGAAACGACTTCGACAGGTCCGTAGCTTTCTTT.